These 26 T cell receptor beta chains share one sample of origin, sequenced in a study of cytomegalovirus exposure and HLA in healthy donors. With 60 Vbeta and 13 Jbeta primers, the PCR was carried out. Assay: immunoSEQ multiplex PCR; the TCRdb copy retains only in-frame clones and omits some. The sample records about 170,000 clones, around 80% being singletons. Material for sequencing was PBMCs. The receptors come from a woman aged 18-35 years in good health and CMV-seronegative.

The genes are TRBV5-4 and TRBJ2-1, with 10 bases matching TRBD2. The germline V gene has CDR1 SGHNT and CDR2 YYREEE (reference sequence). Trimming removed 3 bases from V and 5 bases from J; junction bases left unmatched: 5. There are 15 residues in the CDR3. The CDR3 sequence is CASSSTSGHNNEQFF. The CDR3 nucleotides read TGTGCCAGCAGCTCGACTAGCGGGCATAACAATGAGCAGTTCTTC. The full variable domain, its missing parts supplied by reference TRBV5-4 and TRBJ2-1, is ETGVTQSPTHLIKTRGQQVTLRCSSQSGHNTVSWYQQALGQGPQFIFQYYREEENGRGNFPPRFSGLQFPNYSSELNVNALELDDSALYLCASSSTSGHNNEQFFGPGTRLTVL.

The CDR3 DNA is TGTGCCACCAGCAGAGATCGCGACGGGGGTAACACCGGGGAGCTGTTTTTT. It codes for CATSRDRDGGNTGELFF. This chain connects TRBV15 to TRBJ2-2, with D maybe TRBD2 (6 bases). Trimming cost V 0 bases and J 2 bases, with 13 bases left between them. The CDR3 contains 17 residues. The germline gives CDR1 LNHNV, CDR2 YYDKDF (reference sequence).

The CDR3: CASSLAGLAGGGRETQYF. The CDR3 DNA reads as TGTGCCAGCAGCTTAGCGGGACTAGCGGGAGGCGGGAGGGAGACCCAGTACTTC. The gene calls are TRBV7-2 and TRBJ2-5; the match to TRBD2 covers 15 bases. CDR3 size: 18 residues. V shed 0 bases, J shed 5 bases, and the junction held 7 bases outside the gene matches. Germline V gene lookup returns CDR1 SGHTA and CDR2 FQGNSA.

J is TRBJ2-1 and V is TRBV19; D is ambiguous. Per the germline V gene, CDR1 is LNHDA and CDR2 is SQIVND (reference sequence). The CDR3 is 15 amino acids. V was pared by 1 base and J by 2 bases, with 9 bases between. As DNA, the CDR3 is TGTGCCAGTAGTATAGGACTGCTTACCTACAATGAGCAGTTCTTC. Amino acid sequence: CASSIGLLTYNEQFF.

This rearrangement joins TRBV7-9 to TRBJ1-3, with D possibly matching TRBD1 (6 bases). V was trimmed by 11 bases and J by 0 bases, leaving 11 bases between them. Germline CDR1 is SEHNR and CDR2 is FQNEAQ (reference sequence). The CDR3 consists of 13 residues. CDR3 protein: CAGQSYSGNTIYF. DNA of the CDR3: TGTGCCGGACAGTCCTACTCTGGAAACACCATATATTTT.

This clone was seen a handful of times. As DNA, the CDR3 is TGCGCCAGCAGCCAGACGCCGGGACAGAGGAATGAAAAACTGTTTTTT. Amino acids: CASSQTPGQRNEKLFF. The rearrangement uses TRBV4-1 and TRBJ1-4; 7 bases fit TRBD1. Germline V gene data show CDR1 as MGHRA and CDR2 as YSYEKL. V shed 3 bases, J shed 5 bases, and the junction held 9 bases outside the gene matches. The CDR3 is 16 residues long.

This chain connects TRBV10-3 to TRBJ2-2; 10 bases fit TRBD2. There are 17 residues in the CDR3. Trimming at V came to 3 bases and at J to 1 base, leaving 5 bases not matched to a gene. Germline CDR1 ENHRY, CDR2 SYGVKD. The CDR3 coding sequence is TGTGCCATCAGTGATTCGGGACTAGCGATGAACACCGGGGAGCTGTTTTTT. It encodes CAISDSGLAMNTGELFF.

This clone was counted a few times. The chain recombines TRBV10-1 with TRBJ2-1; the D gene is possibly TRBD2 (5 bases). The germline gives CDR1 WNHNN, CDR2 SYGVQD (reference sequence). V was pared by 6 bases and J by 7 bases, with 22 bases between. The CDR3 has 16 amino acids. This CDR3 reads CASSPRFPSGRNEQFF. CDR3 bases: TGCGCCAGCAGCCCTCGATTCCCCTCGGGAAGGAATGAGCAGTTCTTC.

The chain employs TRBV19 and TRBJ1-5; 9 positions agree with TRBD1. Trimming cost V 3 bases and J 5 bases; bases outside gene matches: 11. Germline-derived CDR1 and CDR2 are LNHDA and SQIVND (reference sequence). This CDR3 is 17 amino acids long. As DNA, the CDR3 is TGTGCCAGTAGTATTTGGGCGGGACAGGGTGGCGATCAGCCCCAGCATTTT. Translating it yields CASSIWAGQGGDQPQHF.

V gene TRBV6-1 combines with J gene TRBJ1-5; no definite D call. With 1 base removed from V and 1 base from J, the gap between germline ends came to 8 bases. Germline V gives CDR1 MNHNS, CDR2 SASEGT. The CDR3 totals 15 residues. CDR3 loop: CASSEGSISNQPQHF. As DNA, the CDR3 is TGTGCCAGCAGTGAAGGGAGTATAAGCAATCAGCCCCAGCATTTT.

The chain uses TRBV6-5 and TRBJ1-2, with a weak D call TRBD1 (5 bases). With 0 bases removed from V and 2 bases from J, the gap between germline ends came to 13 bases. The CDR3 sequence is 16 residues long. The germline gives CDR1 MNHEY, CDR2 SVGAGI. The CDR3 protein is CASSYSSWGHNYGYTF. CDR3 nucleotides: TGTGCCAGCAGTTACTCGTCCTGGGGCCACAACTATGGCTACACCTTC.

This clone was counted between two and nine times. The chain recombines TRBV28 with TRBJ2-7; 7 positions match TRBD2. The V gene end was trimmed by 4 bases and the J gene end by 2 bases; junction bases not matched to a gene: 8. This CDR3 comprises 15 residues. Per germline, CDR1 MDHEN and CDR2 SYDVKM. CDR3 coding DNA: TGTGCCAGCAGTTCTTTGCGACGGGGGGCCTACGAGCAGTACTTC. Its protein is CASSSLRRGAYEQYF.

The chain is built from TRBV11-3 and TRBJ2-3; TRBD2 is a possible D gene (6 bases). The CDR3 has 14 amino acids. Trimming left V 5 bases short and J 1 base short, with 10 bases between. Germline-derived CDR1 and CDR2 are SGHNT and YENEEA. The CDR3 coding sequence is TGTGCCAGCAGCCAGGGACTTCGCACAGATACGCAGTATTTT. Its translation: CASSQGLRTDTQYF. Full variable domain (outside the CDR3, taken from reference TRBV11-3 and TRBJ2-3): EAGVVQSPRYKIIEKKQPVAFWCNPISGHNTLYWYLQNLGQGPELLIRYENEEAVDDSQLPKDRFSAERLKGVDSTLKIQPAELGDSAVYLCASSQGLRTDTQYFGPGTRLTVL.

The rearrangement links TRBV4-2 to TRBJ2-3; TRBD2 matches at 11 bases. CDR3 size: 21 residues. Germline assignment: CDR1 LGHNA and CDR2 YNFKEQ. V was clipped by 0 bases and J by 2 bases; unmatched bases: 16. The CDR3 bases are TGTGCCAGCAGCCAAGATCAAACTAGCGGGAGTCTCCTAGCCTACACAGATACGCAGTATTTT. Its translation is CASSQDQTSGSLLAYTDTQYF.

This clone appeared once. This chain links TRBV2 with TRBJ2-7, with a possible D match to TRBD2 (5 bases). The CDR3 is 12 residues long. The germline V gene has CDR1 SNHLY and CDR2 FYNNEI. The V and J ends lost 6 bases and 2 bases respectively, with 8 bases between them. The CDR3: CASRERPYEQYF. As DNA, the CDR3 is TGTGCCAGCAGAGAGCGGCCCTACGAGCAGTACTTC.

The genes are TRBV29-1 and TRBJ2-5; D call uncertain. Gene TRBJ2-7 matches the end of the DNA better, so the J call may be wrong. The CDR3 runs to 13 residues. CDR1 and CDR2 from the germline V gene are SQVTM and ANQGSEA. CDR3 nucleotide sequence: TGCAGCGTTGTAGACGTTGACTCCTACGAGCAGTACTTC. Its translation: CSVVDVDSYEQYF.

V gene TRBV27 combines with J gene TRBJ2-3, with 7 positions matching TRBD1. The J segment lost 2 bases and the V segment lost 4 bases, leaving 6 bases of the junction unmatched. The germline CDR1 and CDR2 sequences are MNHEY and SMNVEV (reference sequence). There are 15 residues in the CDR3. The DNA for the CDR3 is TGTGCCAGCAGTTCACCGGGACAGATCACAGATACGCAGTATTTT. Protein product: CASSSPGQITDTQYF.

This CDR3 reads CASSSLSRARGYEQFF. The CDR3 coding sequence is TGTGCCAGCAGTTCTCTTAGTCGGGCCAGGGGCTATGAGCAGTTCTTC. The genes are TRBV27 and TRBJ2-1; a weak D match, TRBD1 (6 bases). Trimming took off 4 bases at V and 8 bases at J, with 21 bases between the two ends. This CDR3 comprises 16 residues. The V gene's germline CDR1 is MNHEY and CDR2 SMNVEV (reference sequence).

The rearrangement links TRBV25-1 to TRBJ2-5; D gene ambiguous. Near its end, the DNA agrees better with TRBJ2-7, so the J call may be wrong. Germline lookup yields CDR1 MGHDK and CDR2 SYGVNS. The CDR3 runs to 13 residues. In DNA form, the CDR3 reads TGTGCCAGCACCTCCGCTATCTCCTACGAGCAGTACTTC. Translating it yields CASTSAISYEQYF.

V usage is TRBV6-1 and J usage is TRBJ1-6; D uncertain. The V end was cut by 6 bases, the J end by 8 bases, with 11 bases between. The CDR3 extends over 13 amino acids. Germline CDR1 MNHNS, CDR2 SASEGT. The CDR3 here is CASRDQADSPLHF. The CDR3 DNA sequence: TGTGCCAGCAGAGACCAAGCGGATTCACCCCTCCACTTT.

This sequence joins TRBV19 and TRBJ2-7; 9 bases are a match to TRBD1. The CDR3 runs to 14 residues. With 6 bases clipped from V and 5 bases from J, the junction kept 8 bases outside the gene matches. Germline CDR1 and CDR2: LNHDA and SQIVND (reference sequence). CDR3 residues: CASRQGARRDEQYF. The CDR3, as DNA: TGTGCCAGTAGACAGGGGGCAAGGCGGGACGAGCAGTACTTC.

The genes are TRBV9 and TRBJ2-3, with 8 nucleotides matching TRBD2. Trimming took 3 bases from V and 2 from J; bases not matched to a gene: 5. The CDR3 sequence is 15 residues long. Germline V CDR1 and CDR2: SGDLS, YYNGEE. The CDR3 region has the DNA TGTGCCAGCAGCGGAACTAGCGGATACACAGATACGCAGTATTTT. This sequence encodes CASSGTSGYTDTQYF.

V is TRBV29-1 and J is TRBJ1-1, with TRBD1 matching 7 bases. CDR1 is SQVTM and CDR2 is ANQGSEA in the germline V gene. Losses at the gene ends were 7 bases for V and 1 base for J; bases not matched to a gene: 3. The CDR3 totals 12 residues. The CDR3 loop reads CSGRTGNTEAFF. The CDR3 bases are TGCAGCGGTAGGACAGGGAACACTGAAGCTTTCTTT. The full variable domain, completed using reference TRBV29-1 and TRBJ1-1, is SAVISQKPSRDICQRGTSLTIQCQVDSQVTMMFWYRQQPGQSLTLIATANQGSEATYESGFVIDKFPISRPNLTFSTLTVSNMSPEDSSIYLCSGRTGNTEAFFGQGTRLTVV.

This clone has only one observation. The rearrangement links TRBV7-9 to TRBJ1-2, with 8 bases aligning to TRBD1. V shed 1 base, J shed 2 bases, and the junction held 3 bases outside the gene matches. The CDR3 loop spans 15 amino acids. Germline assignment: CDR1 SEHNR and CDR2 FQNEAQ (reference sequence). The CDR3 region has the DNA TGTGCCAGCAGCTTAGTTCAGGGGGCGAACTATGGCTACACCTTC. Protein sequence: CASSLVQGANYGYTF.

There are a few counts of this clone. CDR3 residues: CASSRRQRNYGYTF. The CDR3 DNA reads as TGTGCCAGTAGCCGTCGGCAGAGGAATTATGGCTACACCTTC. V gene TRBV6-5 combines with J gene TRBJ1-2; D remains unclear. CDR3 length equals 14 residues. With 9 bases removed from V and 5 bases from J, the gap between germline ends came to 19 bases. Germline-derived CDR1 and CDR2 are MNHEY and SVGAGI.

The chain joins TRBV18 to TRBJ2-3; TRBD2 matches 9 bases. The germline CDR1 and CDR2 sequences are KGHSH and LQKENI. The CDR3 contains 16 residues. The V segment lost 4 bases and the J segment 2 bases; nucleotides outside the gene matches: 7. The CDR3 protein is CASSLLAGVNTDTQYF. DNA of the CDR3: TGTGCCAGCTCACTCTTAGCGGGGGTCAACACAGATACGCAGTATTTT.